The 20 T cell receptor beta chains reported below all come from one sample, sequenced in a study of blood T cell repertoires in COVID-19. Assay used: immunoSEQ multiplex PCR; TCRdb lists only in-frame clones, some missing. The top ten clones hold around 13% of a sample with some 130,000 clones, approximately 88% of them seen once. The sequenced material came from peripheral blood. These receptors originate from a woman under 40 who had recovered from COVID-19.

The CDR3: CASSLGDLVLNYEQFF. The CDR3 region has the DNA TGTGCCAGCAGCTTAGGCGACCTAGTACTGAACTATGAGCAGTTCTTC. The chain joins TRBV11-3 to TRBJ2-1; D call uncertain. Germline loops: CDR1 SGHNT, CDR2 YENEEA. Trimming cost V 1 base and J 8 bases, with 18 bases left between them. The CDR3 consists of 16 residues.

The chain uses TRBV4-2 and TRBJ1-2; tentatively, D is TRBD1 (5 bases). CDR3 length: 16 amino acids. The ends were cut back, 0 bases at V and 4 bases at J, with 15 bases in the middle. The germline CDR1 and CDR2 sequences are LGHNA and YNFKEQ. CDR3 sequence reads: CASSQENRPQAYGYTF. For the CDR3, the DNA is TGTGCCAGCAGCCAAGAGAACAGGCCCCAGGCCTATGGCTACACCTTC.

This CDR3 is CASSERNRAPLHF. CDR3 DNA sequence: TGTGCCAGCAGTGAACGGAACAGGGCACCCCTCCACTTT. V gene TRBV6-1 combines with J gene TRBJ1-6, with D tentatively TRBD1 (6 bases). CDR3 length: 13 residues. V shed 2 bases and J shed 11 bases, with 10 bases lying between them. The germline V gene encodes CDR1 MNHNS and CDR2 SASEGT.

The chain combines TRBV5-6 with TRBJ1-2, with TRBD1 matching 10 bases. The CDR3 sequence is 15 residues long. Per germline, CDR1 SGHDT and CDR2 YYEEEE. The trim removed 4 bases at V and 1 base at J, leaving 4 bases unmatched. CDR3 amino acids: CASSKDRGNNYGYTF. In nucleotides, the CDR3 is TGTGCCAGCAGCAAGGACAGGGGGAATAACTATGGCTACACCTTC.

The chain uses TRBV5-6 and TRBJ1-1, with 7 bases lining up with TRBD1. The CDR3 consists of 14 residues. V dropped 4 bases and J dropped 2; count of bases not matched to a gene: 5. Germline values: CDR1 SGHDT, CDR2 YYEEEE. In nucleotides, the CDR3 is TGTGCCAGCAGCGAAGGACAGGTAAACACTGAAGCTTTCTTT. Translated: CASSEGQVNTEAFF.

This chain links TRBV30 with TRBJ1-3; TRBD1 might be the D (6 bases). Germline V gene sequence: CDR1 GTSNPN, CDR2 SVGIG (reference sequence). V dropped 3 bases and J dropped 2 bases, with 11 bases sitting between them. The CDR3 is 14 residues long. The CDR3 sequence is CAWSPDSTGNTIYF. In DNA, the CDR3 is TGTGCCTGGAGCCCGGACAGCACTGGAAACACCATATATTTT. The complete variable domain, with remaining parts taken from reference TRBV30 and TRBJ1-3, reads SQTIHQWPATLVQPVGSPLSLECTVEGTSNPNLYWYRQAAGRGLQLLFYSVGIGQISSEVPQNLSASRPQDRQFILSSKKLLLSDSGFYLCAWSPDSTGNTIYFGEGSWLTVV.

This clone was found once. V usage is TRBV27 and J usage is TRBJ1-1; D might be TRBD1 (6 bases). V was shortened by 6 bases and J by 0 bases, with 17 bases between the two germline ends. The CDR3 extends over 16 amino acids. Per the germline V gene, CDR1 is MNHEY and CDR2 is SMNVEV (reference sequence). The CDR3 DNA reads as TGTGCCAGCAGAGACCTATTCAGGGGCCTGAACACTGAAGCTTTCTTT. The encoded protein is CASRDLFRGLNTEAFF.

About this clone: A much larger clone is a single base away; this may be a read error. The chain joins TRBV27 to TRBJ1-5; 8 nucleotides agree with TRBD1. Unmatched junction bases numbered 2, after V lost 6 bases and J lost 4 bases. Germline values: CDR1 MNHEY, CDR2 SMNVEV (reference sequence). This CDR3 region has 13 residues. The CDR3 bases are TGTGCCAGCAGCCGACAGGGGAATCAGCCCCAGCATTTT. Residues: CASSRQGNQPQHF.

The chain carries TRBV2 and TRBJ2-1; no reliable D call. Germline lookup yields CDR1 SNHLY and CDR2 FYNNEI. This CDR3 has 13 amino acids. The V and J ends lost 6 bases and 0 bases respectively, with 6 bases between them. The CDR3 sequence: CASRASSYNEQFF. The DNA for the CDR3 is TGTGCCAGCAGAGCTAGCTCCTACAATGAGCAGTTCTTC.

CDR3 nucleotide sequence: TGTGCCAGCAGTCCTGGGGGGGAAATGCGGCATGGCTACACCTTC. It codes for CASSPGGEMRHGYTF. This rearrangement joins TRBV9 to TRBJ1-2; TRBD1 is a possible D gene (5 bases). CDR1 and CDR2 (germline): SGDLS, YYNGEE. Trimming removed 5 bases from V and 6 bases from J, with 20 bases in between. The CDR3 consists of 15 residues.

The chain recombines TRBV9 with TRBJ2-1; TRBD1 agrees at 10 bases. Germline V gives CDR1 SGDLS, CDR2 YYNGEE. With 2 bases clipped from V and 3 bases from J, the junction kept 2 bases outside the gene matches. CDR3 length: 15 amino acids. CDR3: CASSVRDRGYNEQFF. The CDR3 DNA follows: TGTGCCAGCAGCGTCCGGGACAGGGGCTACAATGAGCAGTTCTTC. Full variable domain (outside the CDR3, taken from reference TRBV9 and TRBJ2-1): DSGVTQTPKHLITATGQRVTLRCSPRSGDLSVYWYQQSLDQGLQFLIQYYNGEERAKGNILERFSAQQFPDLHSELNLSSLELGDSALYFCASSVRDRGYNEQFFGPGTRLTVL.

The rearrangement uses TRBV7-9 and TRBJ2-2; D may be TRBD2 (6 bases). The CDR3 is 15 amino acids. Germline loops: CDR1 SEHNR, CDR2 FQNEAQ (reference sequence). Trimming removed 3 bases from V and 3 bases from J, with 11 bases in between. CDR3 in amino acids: CASSFAGWDTGELFF. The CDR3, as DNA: TGTGCCAGCAGCTTTGCGGGATGGGACACCGGGGAGCTGTTTTTT.

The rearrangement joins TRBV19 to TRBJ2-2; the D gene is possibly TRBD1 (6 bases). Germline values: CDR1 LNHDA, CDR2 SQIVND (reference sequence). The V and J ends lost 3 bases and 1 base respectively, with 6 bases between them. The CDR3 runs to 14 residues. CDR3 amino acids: CASSMTGNTGELFF. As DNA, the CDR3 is TGTGCCAGTAGTATGACAGGGAACACCGGGGAGCTGTTTTTT. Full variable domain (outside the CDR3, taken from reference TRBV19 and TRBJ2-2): DGGITQSPKYLFRKEGQNVTLSCEQNLNHDAMYWYRQDPGQGLRLIYYSQIVNDFQKGDIAEGYSVSREKKESFPLTVTSAQKNPTAFYLCASSMTGNTGELFFGEGSRLTVL.

CDR3 region: CAWNPGGVGELFF. CDR3 DNA: TGTGCCTGGAATCCAGGGGGTGTCGGGGAGCTGTTTTTT. The chain employs TRBV30 and TRBJ2-2; 7 bases are a match to TRBD1. Losses at the gene ends were 4 bases for V and 7 bases for J; bases not matched to a gene: 6. CDR3 size: 13 residues. Germline V lookup: CDR1 GTSNPN, CDR2 SVGIG (reference sequence).

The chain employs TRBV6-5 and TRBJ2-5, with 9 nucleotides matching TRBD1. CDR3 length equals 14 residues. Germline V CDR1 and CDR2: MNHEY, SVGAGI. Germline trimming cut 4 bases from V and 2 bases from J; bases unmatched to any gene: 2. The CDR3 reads CASSWDRVQETQYF. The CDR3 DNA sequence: TGTGCCAGCAGTTGGGACAGGGTTCAAGAGACCCAGTACTTC.

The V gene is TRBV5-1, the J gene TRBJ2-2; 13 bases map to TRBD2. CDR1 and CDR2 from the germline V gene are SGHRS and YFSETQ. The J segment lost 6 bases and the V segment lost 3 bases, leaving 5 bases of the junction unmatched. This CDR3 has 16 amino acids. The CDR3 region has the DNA TGCGCCAGCAGCTCCACACTAGCGGGGGGGCCCGGGGAGCTGTTTTTT. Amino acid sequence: CASSSTLAGGPGELFF.

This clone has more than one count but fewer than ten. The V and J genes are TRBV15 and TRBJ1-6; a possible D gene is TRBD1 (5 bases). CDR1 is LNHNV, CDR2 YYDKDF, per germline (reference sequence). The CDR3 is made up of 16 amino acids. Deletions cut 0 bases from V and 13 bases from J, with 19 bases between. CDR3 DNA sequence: TGTGCCACCAGCAGAGATCATAGGGCAGGGCCCAATCCCCTCCACTTT. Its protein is CATSRDHRAGPNPLHF.

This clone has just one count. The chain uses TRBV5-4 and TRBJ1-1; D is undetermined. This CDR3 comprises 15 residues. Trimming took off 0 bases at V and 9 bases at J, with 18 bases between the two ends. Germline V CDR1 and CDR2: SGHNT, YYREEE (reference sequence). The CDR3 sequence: CASSLEEGLSSKAFF. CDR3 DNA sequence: TGTGCCAGCAGCTTGGAGGAGGGCCTCTCGTCGAAAGCTTTCTTT.

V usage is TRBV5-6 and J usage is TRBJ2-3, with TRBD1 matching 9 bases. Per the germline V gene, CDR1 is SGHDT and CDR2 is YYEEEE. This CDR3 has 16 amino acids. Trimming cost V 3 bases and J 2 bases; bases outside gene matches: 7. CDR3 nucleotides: TGTGCCAGCAGCTCACCGGGACAGGGTCCCACAGATACGCAGTATTTT. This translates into CASSSPGQGPTDTQYF.

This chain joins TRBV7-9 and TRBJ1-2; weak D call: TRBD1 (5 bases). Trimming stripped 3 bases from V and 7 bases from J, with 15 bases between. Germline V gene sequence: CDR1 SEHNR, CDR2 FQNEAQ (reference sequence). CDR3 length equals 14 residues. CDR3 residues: CASSFPVGVPGYTF. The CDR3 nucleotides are TGTGCCAGCAGCTTCCCTGTAGGGGTTCCTGGCTACACCTTC.